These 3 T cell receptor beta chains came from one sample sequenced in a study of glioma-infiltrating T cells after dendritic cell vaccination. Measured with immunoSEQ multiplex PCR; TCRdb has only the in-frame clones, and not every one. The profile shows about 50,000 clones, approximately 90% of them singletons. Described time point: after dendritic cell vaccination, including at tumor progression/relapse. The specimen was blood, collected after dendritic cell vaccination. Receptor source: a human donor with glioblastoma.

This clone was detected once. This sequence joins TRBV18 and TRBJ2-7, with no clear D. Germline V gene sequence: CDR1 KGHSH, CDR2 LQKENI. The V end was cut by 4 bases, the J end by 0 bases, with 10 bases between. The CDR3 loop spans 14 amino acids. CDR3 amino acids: CASSQQFDSYEQYF. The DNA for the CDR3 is TGTGCCAGCTCACAGCAATTCGACTCCTACGAGCAGTACTTC. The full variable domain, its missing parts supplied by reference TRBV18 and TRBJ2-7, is NAGVMQNPRHLVRRRGQEARLRCSPMKGHSHVYWYRQLPEEGLKFMVYLQKENIIDESGMPKERFSAEFPKEGPSILRIQQVVRGDSAAYFCASSQQFDSYEQYFGPGTRLTVT.

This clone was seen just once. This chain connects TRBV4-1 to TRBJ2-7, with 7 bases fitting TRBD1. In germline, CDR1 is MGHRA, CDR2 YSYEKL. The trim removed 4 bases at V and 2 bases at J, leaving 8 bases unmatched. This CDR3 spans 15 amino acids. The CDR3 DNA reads TGCGCCAGCAGCCCCACGGACAGGTCCACCTACGAGCAGTACTTC. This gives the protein CASSPTDRSTYEQYF.

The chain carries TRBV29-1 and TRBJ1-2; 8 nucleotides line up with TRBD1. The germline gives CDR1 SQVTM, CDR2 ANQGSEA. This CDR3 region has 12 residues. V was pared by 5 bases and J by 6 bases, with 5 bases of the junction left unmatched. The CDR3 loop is CSVSTGGNGYTF. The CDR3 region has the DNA TGCAGCGTTTCTACAGGGGGGAATGGCTACACCTTC.